Listed here are 22 T cell receptor beta chains from one sample, sequenced in a study of blood T cells in healthy people across ages (dated by TCRdb to about 2015). Library prep was done by 5' RACE. For sequencing, an Illumina HiSeq 2500 was employed. A second PCR of roughly 7 to 12 cycles was run with a J-beta primer mix and a sample-barcoded 5' primer. TCRdb passed the public sequencing reads through fastp at Q25 and MiXCR, retaining productive beta sequences. One record per CDR3 amino acid sequence lists the most common genes and DNA. This sample comprises 750,000 to 1,000,000 distinct CDR3 sequences, around 29% of them detected only once. In total, the top ten clones hold 10% to 13% of the sample. A further study also used this sample, focusing on T cells of mothers and their children.

Sequencing was performed on blood. These receptor sequences come from a woman aged 40-49 years in good health.

This clonotype came up many times. V and J are TRBV4-1 and TRBJ2-7; a possible D gene is TRBD2 (7 bases). V lost 0 bases, J lost 1 base, and 16 bases lay in between. The germline V gene has CDR1 MGHRA and CDR2 YSYEKL. The CDR3 has 17 residues. The DNA for the CDR3 is TGCGCCAGCAGCCAAGATGGGACGGGGGGCTCTTCCTACGAGCAGTACTTC. This gives the protein CASSQDGTGGSSYEQYF.

This clonotype showed up many times. This sequence joins TRBV29-1 and TRBJ1-4, with 7 bases matching TRBD1. This CDR3 is 12 amino acids long. Per the germline V gene, CDR1 is SQVTM and CDR2 is ANQGSEA. V gave up 7 bases and J gave up 2 bases; unmatched junction bases: 1. The CDR3 sequence: CSGQGTNEKLFF. DNA for the CDR3: TGCAGCGGACAGGGTACTAATGAAAAACTGTTTTTT.

The table lists this clonotype with many counts. The genes are TRBV15 and TRBJ1-2, with 7 bases matching TRBD1. Germline assignment: CDR1 LNHNV and CDR2 YYDKDF (reference sequence). V shed 5 bases, J shed 7 bases, and the junction held 7 bases outside the gene matches. The CDR3 is 13 amino acids. CDR3 nucleotides: TGTGCCACCAGCGACAGGGATATCGGTGGCTACACCTTC. Its protein is CATSDRDIGGYTF.

The rearrangement uses TRBV7-6 and TRBJ2-2, with 13 nucleotides matching TRBD2. CDR1 SGHVS and CDR2 FNYEAQ come from the germline V gene. After removal of 1 base from V and 3 bases from J, the junction contained 5 bases not matched to a gene. The CDR3 sequence is 18 residues long. CDR3 DNA sequence: TGTGCCAGCAGCTTAGTACTAGCGGGGGGGACGGACACCGGGGAGCTGTTTTTT. The encoded protein is CASSLVLAGGTDTGELFF. The complete variable domain, with remaining parts taken from reference TRBV7-6 and TRBJ2-2, reads GAGVSQSPRYKVTKRGQDVALRCDPISGHVSLYWYRQALGQGPEFLTYFNYEAQQDKSGLPNDRFSAERPEGSISTLTIQRTEQRDSAMYRCASSLVLAGGTDTGELFFGEGSRLTVL.

In this sample, this clonotype turned up a few times. This chain uses TRBV7-9 with TRBJ2-7; possibly TRBD1 or TRBD2 for D (5 bases each). The CDR3 length is 14 residues. V was clipped by 4 bases and J by 6 bases, with 16 bases between them. Germline-derived CDR1 and CDR2 are SEHNR and FQNEAQ (reference sequence). The CDR3 DNA is TGTGCCAGCAGCTCACCCGGGACGGGCCCCGAGCAGTACTTC. It specifies CASSSPGTGPEQYF.

With regard to this clonotype: One base away lies a much larger clone, so this may be a sequencing read error. The chain combines TRBV4-2 with TRBJ2-1; TRBD2 matches at 8 bases. The CDR3 extends over 16 amino acids. CDR1 and CDR2 (germline): LGHNA, YNFKEQ. The CDR3, as DNA: TGTGCCAGCAGCACCCCGCTAGCGGGTGGTAACAATGTGCAGTTCTTC. Translation: CASSTPLAGGNNVQFF.

In its sample, this clonotype was seen a few times. The V gene is TRBV7-8, the J gene TRBJ1-6, with 10 nucleotides matching TRBD1. Germline V gene data show CDR1 as SGHVS and CDR2 as FQNEAQ. V lost 3 bases, J lost 9 bases, and 5 bases stayed unmatched. The CDR3 runs to 15 residues. The CDR3 bases are TGTGCCAGCAGCTTGCCGGGACAGGGGATTTCACCCCTCCACTTT. Its translation is CASSLPGQGISPLHF.

This sequence joins TRBV7-2 and TRBJ2-1, with 13 bases fitting TRBD2. Germline trimming cut 5 bases from V and 7 bases from J; bases unmatched to any gene: 11. Germline values: CDR1 SGHTA, CDR2 FQGNSA. The CDR3 is 17 residues long. For the CDR3, the DNA is TGTGCCAGCAGCCCCCGGACTAGCGGGGGCCCTAGGAATGAGCAGTTCTTC. This encodes CASSPRTSGGPRNEQFF.

The table lists this clonotype with a few counts. J is TRBJ1-2 and V is TRBV27; D might be TRBD1 (5 bases). Trimming shortened V by 9 bases and J by 7 bases, and 15 bases separated the two germline ends. Germline CDR1 and CDR2: MNHEY and SMNVEV (reference sequence). The CDR3 runs 12 residues. In DNA, the CDR3 is TGTGCCAGTGGCGGGGCAGGTCTTGGCTACACCTTC. Its translation: CASGGAGLGYTF.

CDR3 loop: CASSGGTAAKGTQYF. DNA for the CDR3: TGTGCCAGCAGCGGCGGGACGGCGGCGAAAGGGACCCAGTACTTC. The rearrangement uses TRBV7-2 and TRBJ2-5; a possible D gene is TRBD2 (6 bases). V was clipped by 5 bases and J by 7 bases, with 20 bases between them. The CDR3 has 15 amino acids. In germline, CDR1 is SGHTA, CDR2 FQGNSA. Using reference TRBV7-2 and TRBJ2-5 for the parts outside the CDR3, the full variable domain is GAGVSQSPSNKVTEKGKDVELRCDPISGHTALYWYRQSLGQGLEFLIYFQGNSAPDKSGLPSDRFSAERTGGSVSTLTIQRTQQEDSAVYLCASSGGTAAKGTQYFGPGTRLLVL.

This clonotype was seen at least ten times. The CDR3 DNA reads TGCGCCAGCAGCCAAGATACAGACCCTAACTATGGCTACACCTTC. Translating it yields CASSQDTDPNYGYTF. This rearrangement joins TRBV4-3 to TRBJ1-2, with D hard to call. The germline CDR1 and CDR2 sequences are LGHNA and YSLEER. The CDR3 spans 15 residues. V gave up 0 bases and J gave up 0 bases, with 8 bases separating them.

This clonotype has only a few counts. The chain has TRBV14 and TRBJ1-2, with 8 bases identical to TRBD1. Germline V CDR1 and CDR2: SGHDN, FVKESK. With V trimmed by 3 bases and J by 7 bases, 16 bases remained unmatched. This CDR3 spans 17 amino acids. CDR3: CASSHSGGPGGAVGYTF. The CDR3 DNA reads as TGTGCCAGCAGCCATTCTGGGGGGCCAGGGGGCGCGGTTGGCTACACCTTC.

The chain employs TRBV3-1 and TRBJ1-6, with D perhaps matching TRBD1 (6 bases). Germline values: CDR1 LGHDT, CDR2 YNNKEL (reference sequence). Trimming took off 4 bases at V and 9 bases at J, with 22 bases between the two ends. The CDR3 is made up of 17 amino acids. The CDR3 region has the DNA TGTGCCAGCAGCCTGCTAGGGGGGCGCCCGGGGCGTTCACCCCTCCACTTT. It yields the protein CASSLLGGRPGRSPLHF.

This clonotype appeared a single time. J is TRBJ2-7 and V is TRBV5-1, with TRBD2 matching over 12 bases. V gave up 4 bases and J gave up 4 bases; unmatched junction bases: 6. CDR3 size: 15 residues. Germline V gene sequence: CDR1 SGHRS, CDR2 YFSETQ. CDR3 DNA: TGCGCCAGCAGCGTGACTAGCGGGGGAGGGTACGAGCAGTACTTC. This gives the protein CASSVTSGGGYEQYF.

With regard to this clonotype: A much larger clone sits a single nucleotide away, making a read error possible. Without the conserved terminal phenylalanine or tryptophan, this CDR3 likely stems from a read error. The CDR3 DNA reads as TGTGCCAGCAGCTTAGGACTCAGGGCGGAGACCCAGTACTCC. Translation: CASSLGLRAETQYS. J is TRBJ2-5 and V is TRBV7-2, with D perhaps matching TRBD1 (5 bases). Germline V CDR1 and CDR2: SGHTA, FQGNSA. This CDR3 region has 14 residues. Trimming removed 1 base from V and 5 bases from J, with 11 bases in between.

This clonotype was detected only a few times. The chain employs TRBV12-3 or TRBV12-4 and TRBJ1-5; tentative D call: TRBD1 (5 bases). V gave up 0 bases and J gave up 9 bases, with 9 bases separating them. The CDR3 consists of 13 residues. CDR3: CASSLASGPPQHF. CDR3 bases: TGTGCCAGCAGTTTAGCCTCGGGGCCGCCCCAGCATTTT.

In this sample, this clonotype turned up a few times. J is TRBJ2-3 and V is TRBV5-1; no clear D gene. CDR3 length: 14 residues. Trimming shortened V by 2 bases and J by 4 bases, and 11 bases separated the two germline ends. Germline assignment: CDR1 SGHRS and CDR2 YFSETQ. CDR3 sequence reads: CASSFQKMSDTQYF. CDR3 coding DNA: TGCGCCAGCAGCTTCCAAAAAATGTCAGATACGCAGTATTTT. Combining the CDR3 with reference TRBV5-1 and TRBJ2-3 gives the whole variable domain KAGVTQTPRYLIKTRGQQVTLSCSPISGHRSVSWYQQTPGQGLQFLFEYFSETQRNKGNFPGRFSGRQFSNSRSEMNVSTLELGDSALYLCASSFQKMSDTQYFGPGTRLTVL.

This chain joins TRBV28 and TRBJ1-1; TRBD1 is a possible D gene (5 bases). Per germline, CDR1 MDHEN and CDR2 SYDVKM. The CDR3 has 15 residues. The germline V and J ends were trimmed by 5 bases and 2 bases, with 15 bases remaining between them. The CDR3 region is CASSKGPRGNTEAFF. DNA of the CDR3: TGTGCCAGCAGTAAGGGACCGAGGGGAAACACTGAAGCTTTCTTT.

The gene calls are TRBV11-1 and TRBJ2-3; D is unresolved. The germline V and J ends were trimmed by 5 bases and 1 base, with 13 bases remaining between them. Germline V gene lookup returns CDR1 SGHAT and CDR2 FQDESV (reference sequence). The CDR3 contains 15 residues. The CDR3 nucleotides read TGTGCCAGCAGCGCCCGCCGCGTAGGCACAGATACGCAGTATTTT. Protein: CASSARRVGTDTQYF. Combining the CDR3 with reference TRBV11-1 and TRBJ2-3 gives the whole variable domain EAEVAQSPRYKITEKSQAVAFWCDPISGHATLYWYRQILGQGPELLVQFQDESVVDDSQLPKDRFSAERLKGVDSTLKIQPAELGDSAMYLCASSARRVGTDTQYFGPGTRLTVL.

This clonotype was seen a few times. The chain employs TRBV28 and TRBJ1-2, with D possibly matching TRBD1 (6 bases). The length of the CDR3 is 15 residues. The germline V and J ends were trimmed by 7 bases and 0 bases, with 15 bases remaining between them. CDR1 is MDHEN and CDR2 is SYDVKM in the germline V gene. The CDR3 reads CASNEGGTTNYGYTF. CDR3 nucleotides: TGTGCCAGCAACGAGGGGGGGACGACTAACTATGGCTACACCTTC.

The chain uses TRBV28 and TRBJ2-5, with unresolved D. This CDR3 region has 16 residues. Germline values: CDR1 MDHEN, CDR2 SYDVKM. Trimming pared 5 bases from V and 13 bases from J, leaving 29 bases between. The CDR3 DNA reads as TGTGCCAGCAGTACTCACAACACCTACCTCTCCTACGAGCGGTACTTC. It yields the protein CASSTHNTYLSYERYF.

This clonotype was detected a few times. The genes are TRBV27 and TRBJ2-7; no definite D call. Germline lookup yields CDR1 MNHEY and CDR2 SMNVEV (reference sequence). There are 13 residues in the CDR3. The ends were cut back, 3 bases at V and 4 bases at J, with 10 bases in the middle. Here the CDR3 reads CASSFLGKYEQYF. CDR3 sequence (DNA): TGTGCCAGCAGTTTTCTGGGAAAATACGAGCAGTACTTC.